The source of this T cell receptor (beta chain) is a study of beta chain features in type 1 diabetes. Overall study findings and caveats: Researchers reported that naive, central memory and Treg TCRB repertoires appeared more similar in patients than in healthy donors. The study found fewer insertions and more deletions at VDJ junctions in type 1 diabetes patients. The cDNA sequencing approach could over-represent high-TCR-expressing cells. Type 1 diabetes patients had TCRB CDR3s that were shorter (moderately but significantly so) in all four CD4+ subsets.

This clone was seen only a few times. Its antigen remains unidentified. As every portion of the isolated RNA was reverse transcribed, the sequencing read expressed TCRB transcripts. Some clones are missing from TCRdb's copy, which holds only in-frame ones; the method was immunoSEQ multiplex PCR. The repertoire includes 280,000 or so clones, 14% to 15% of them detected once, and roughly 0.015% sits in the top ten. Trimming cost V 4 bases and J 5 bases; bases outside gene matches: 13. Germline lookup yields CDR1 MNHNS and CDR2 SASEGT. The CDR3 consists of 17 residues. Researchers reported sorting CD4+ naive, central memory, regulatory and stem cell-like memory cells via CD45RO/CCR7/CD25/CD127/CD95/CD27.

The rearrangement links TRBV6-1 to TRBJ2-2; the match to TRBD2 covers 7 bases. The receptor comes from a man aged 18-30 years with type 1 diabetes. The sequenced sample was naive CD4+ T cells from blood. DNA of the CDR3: TGTGCCAGCAGTGGTGCGGCTAGCGGAGCCTTAACCGGGGAGCTGTTTTTT. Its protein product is CASSGAASGALTGELFF.